The 2 T cell receptor beta chains below all came from one sample that was sequenced in a study of cytomegalovirus exposure and HLA in healthy donors. The PCR used 60 Vbeta and 13 Jbeta primers. The data were produced by immunoSEQ multiplex PCR, yet TCRdb's version contains in-frame clones alone and is incomplete. The sample includes around 150,000 clones, about 74% of them seen just once. Sequenced material: PBMCs. These receptors all stem from a middle-aged man in good health and CMV-seronegative.

The chain carries TRBV7-9 and TRBJ2-3; 9 bases are shared with TRBD1. The germline V gene encodes CDR1 SEHNR and CDR2 FQNEAQ (reference sequence). This CDR3 has 15 residues. V gave up 5 bases and J gave up 8 bases; unmatched junction bases: 11. CDR3 nucleotides: TGTGCCAGCAGCCCGGACAGGGGCGATTTGGCTACGCAGTATTTT. Protein product: CASSPDRGDLATQYF.

The rearrangement uses TRBV4-3 and TRBJ2-4, with TRBD1 matching over 8 bases. CDR1 and CDR2 (germline): LGHNA, YSLEER. V lost 4 bases to trimming and J lost 8 bases; unmatched junction nucleotides: 16. The length of the CDR3 is 17 residues. CDR3 loop: CASSPQQQRQGWDIQYF. DNA of the CDR3: TGCGCCAGCAGCCCGCAACAACAAAGACAGGGGTGGGACATTCAGTACTTC.